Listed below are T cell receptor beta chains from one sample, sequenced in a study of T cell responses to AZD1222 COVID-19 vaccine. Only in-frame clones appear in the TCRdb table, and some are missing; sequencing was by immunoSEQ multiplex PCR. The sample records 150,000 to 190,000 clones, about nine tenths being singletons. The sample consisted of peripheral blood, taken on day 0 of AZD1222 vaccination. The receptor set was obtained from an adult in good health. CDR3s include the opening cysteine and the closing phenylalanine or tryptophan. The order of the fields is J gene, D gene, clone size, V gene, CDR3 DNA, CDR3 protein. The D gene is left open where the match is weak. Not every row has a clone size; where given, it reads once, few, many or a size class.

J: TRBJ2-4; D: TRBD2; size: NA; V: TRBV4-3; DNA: TGCGCCAGCAGCCAAGATCCCTCCGGGGGGGCGAGCATTCAGTACTTC; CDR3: CASSQDPSGGASIQYF
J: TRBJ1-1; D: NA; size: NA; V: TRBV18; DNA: TGTGCCAGCTCCCTAAGAGGGGACACTGAAGCTTTCTTT; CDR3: CASSLRGDTEAFF
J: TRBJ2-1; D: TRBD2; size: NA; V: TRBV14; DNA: TGTGCCAGCAGCCAACTAGCGGGAGTCTACAATGAGCAGTTCTTC; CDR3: CASSQLAGVYNEQFF
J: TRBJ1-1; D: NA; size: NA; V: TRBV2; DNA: TGTGCCAGTACCTGGGCTGAAGCTTTCTTT; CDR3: CASTWAEAFF
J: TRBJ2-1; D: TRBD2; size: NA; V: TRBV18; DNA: TGTGCCAGCTCACCACCGGGGACTAGCGGGTACAATGAGCAGTTCTTC; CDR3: CASSPPGTSGYNEQFF
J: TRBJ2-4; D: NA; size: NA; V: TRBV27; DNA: TGTGCCAGCAGTTTATCCTCCAGTTGGGTTCAGTACTTC; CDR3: CASSLSSSWVQYF
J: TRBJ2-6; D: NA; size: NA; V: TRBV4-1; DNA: TGCGCCAGCAGCCAAGTGTCATTTGGAGACTCTGGGGCCAACGTCCTGACTTTC; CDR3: CASSQVSFGDSGANVLTF
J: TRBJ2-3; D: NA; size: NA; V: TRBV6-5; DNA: TGTGCCAGCAGAATCACAGGAGCCACAGATACGCAGTATTTT; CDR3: CASRITGATDTQYF
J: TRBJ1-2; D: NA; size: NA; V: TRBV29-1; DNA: TGCAGCGTTGAGATCTGGGGAGCCAGACCAACGGGCTATGGCTACACCTTC; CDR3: CSVEIWGARPTGYGYTF
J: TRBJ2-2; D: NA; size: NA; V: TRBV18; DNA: TGTGCCAGCTCACCATTTATCAGGGAGGCGGGCACCGGGGAGCTGTTTTTT; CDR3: CASSPFIREAGTGELFF
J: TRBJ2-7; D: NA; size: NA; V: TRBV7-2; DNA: TGTGCCAGCAGCTTAAACAGGGAGGGCGAGCAGTACTTC; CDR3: CASSLNREGEQYF
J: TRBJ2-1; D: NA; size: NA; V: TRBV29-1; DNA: TGCAGCGTCGTTATCGGCTCCTACAATGAGCAGTTCTTC; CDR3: CSVVIGSYNEQFF
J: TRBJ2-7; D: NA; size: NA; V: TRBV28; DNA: TGTGCCAGCAGTTTCCCCAGCTACGAGCAGTACTTC; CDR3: CASSFPSYEQYF
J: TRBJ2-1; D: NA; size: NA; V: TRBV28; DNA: TGTGCCAGCAGAATGCTTGGGACCCGCAATGAGCAGTTCTTC; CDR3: CASRMLGTRNEQFF
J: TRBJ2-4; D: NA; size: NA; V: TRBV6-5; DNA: TGTGCCAGCAGATCGGACGCCAAAAACATTCAGTACTTC; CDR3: CASRSDAKNIQYF
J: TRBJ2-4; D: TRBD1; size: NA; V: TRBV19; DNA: TGTGCCAGTAGTGACCTTTCCGACAGGGGCGAAAACATTCAGTACTTC; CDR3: CASSDLSDRGENIQYF
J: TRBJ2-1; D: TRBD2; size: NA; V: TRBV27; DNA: TGTGCCAGCACCTTTAGCGGGAGTTTAGGTAATGAGCAGTTCTTC; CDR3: CASTFSGSLGNEQFF
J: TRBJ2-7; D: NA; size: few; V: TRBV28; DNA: TGTGCCAGCAGTTTAGGGGTTAGGACCTACGAGCAGTACTTC; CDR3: CASSLGVRTYEQYF
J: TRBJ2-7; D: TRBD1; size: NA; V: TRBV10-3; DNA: TGTGCCATCAGATACGACAGGGGGACGAGCTCCTACGAGCAGTACTTC; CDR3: CAIRYDRGTSSYEQYF
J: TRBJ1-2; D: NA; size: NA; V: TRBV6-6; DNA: TGTGCCAGCAGTCCGGACCCTAACTATGGCTACACCTTC; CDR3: CASSPDPNYGYTF
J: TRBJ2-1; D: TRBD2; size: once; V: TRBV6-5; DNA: TGTGCCAGCAGTTACATGGGTAGCGGGAGGAATGAGCAGTTCTTC; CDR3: CASSYMGSGRNEQFF
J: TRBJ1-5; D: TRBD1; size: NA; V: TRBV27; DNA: TGTGCCAGCAGCCGACAGGGGCATTATAGCAATCAGCCCCAGCATTTT; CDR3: CASSRQGHYSNQPQHF
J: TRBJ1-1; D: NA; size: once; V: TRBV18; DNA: TGTGCCAGCTCACCGCAGGCAGGACTGAACACTGAAGCTTTCTTT; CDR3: CASSPQAGLNTEAFF
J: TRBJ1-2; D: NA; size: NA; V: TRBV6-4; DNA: TGTGCCAGCAGTGACTCCAATGGAGGCTACACCTTC; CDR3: CASSDSNGGYTF
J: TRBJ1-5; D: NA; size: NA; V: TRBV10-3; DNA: TGTGCCATCAGTGAGGGGGAGTGGGGGCCCCAGCATTTT; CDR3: CAISEGEWGPQHF
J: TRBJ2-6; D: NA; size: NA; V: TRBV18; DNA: TGTGCCAGCTCACCTTTGCTTGAGGCCAACGTCCTGACTTTC; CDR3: CASSPLLEANVLTF
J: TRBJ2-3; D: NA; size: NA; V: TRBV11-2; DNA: TGTGCCAGCAGGAGCACAGATACGCAGTATTTT; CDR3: CASRSTDTQYF
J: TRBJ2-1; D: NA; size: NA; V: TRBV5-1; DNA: TGCGCCAGCAGCTCCTCTTTTAGAAACTCCTACAATGAGCAGTTCTTC; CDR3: CASSSSFRNSYNEQFF